The count of the clone carrying this TCR beta chain is one. Other nucleotide sequences from this sample produce the same CDR3. This sample was included in a study of shared clonotypes between healthy human individuals. Overall study: Three CD4 naive, three CD4 memory, two CD8 naive and one CD8 memory plate were used per donor.

Terminally differentiated effector memory CD45RA+ cells were left out of the naive CD8 fraction, which was CD45RO-negative and positively selected for CCR7. The germline gives CDR1 SGHTA, CDR2 FQGNSA. This CDR3 comprises 16 residues. After removal of 1 base from V and 0 bases from J, the junction contained 2 bases not matched to a gene. For sorted subsets, approximately 0.2 ug DNA per replicate equaled 30,000 or so T cell genomes. Assay: immunoSEQ multiplex PCR; the TCRdb copy retains only in-frame clones and omits some. In the table there are 750,000 to 1,000,000 clones, nearly 95% of which are singletons.

The receptor's source is a man aged 30-40 years in good health. J is TRBJ2-3 and V is TRBV7-2, with TRBD2 identical over 9 bases. Sequencing was done on a sample of naive CD8+ T cells sorted from blood. CDR3 in amino acids: CASSLVAGGSTDTQYF. The CDR3 DNA reads TGTGCCAGCAGCTTAGTTGCGGGAGGGAGCACAGATACGCAGTATTTT.